Below, one T cell receptor beta chain is given with its context. The data were produced by immunoSEQ multiplex PCR, yet TCRdb's version contains in-frame clones alone and is incomplete. The sample lists 140,000 to 150,000 clones, around nine tenths occurring once. This sample is part of a study of blood T cell repertoires in COVID-19. CDR1 is SQVTM, CDR2 ANQGSEA, per germline. This CDR3 is built from 14 residues. J was trimmed by 7 bases and V by 5 bases; bases with no gene match: 12. This chain uses TRBV29-1 with TRBJ1-2, with TRBD1 matching 8 bases. The source of this sequence is a woman between 50 and 59 years old with active or convalescent COVID-19. The material sequenced was peripheral blood. The CDR3 region has the DNA TGCAGCGTTCGTCGGACAGGGTTCGACAGTGGCTACACCTTC. Residues: CSVRRTGFDSGYTF.